Described below is a single T cell receptor beta chain sequence and its context. The data originate from a study of cytomegalovirus exposure and HLA in healthy donors. The PCR employed 60 Vbeta primers together with 13 Jbeta primers. Sequencing was performed with immunoSEQ multiplex PCR; in TCRdb, only in-frame clones are kept and a portion is missing. This table has around 140,000 clones, roughly 79% appearing once. The sample was PBMCs. The sequence was collected from a woman in her thirties or forties in good health and CMV-seronegative.

The CDR3 reads CASSPGGAIWVNEQFF. CDR3 bases: TGCGCCAGCAGCCCGGGGGGGGCTATCTGGGTCAATGAGCAGTTCTTC. The chain couples TRBV4-3 to TRBJ2-1, with 8 nucleotides matching TRBD2. Germline lookup yields CDR1 LGHNA and CDR2 YSLEER. V dropped 4 bases and J dropped 6; count of bases not matched to a gene: 11. The CDR3 sequence is 16 residues long.